The 5 T cell receptor beta chains below were found in one sample sequenced in a study of vaccination effects on CD4 cells after COVID-19. Isolation of CD4+ T cells took place after 10 days of culture. No antigen is known for these receptors. Generated by immunoSEQ multiplex PCR, the TCRdb table keeps only in-frame clones and is missing some. The sample consists of roughly 40,000 clones, 68% of them appearing once. Sequencing used CD4+ T cells from PBMCs cultured without peptide, obtained before COVID-19 vaccination. The receptor source for this set is a human donor who received a COVID-19 vaccine.

The J gene is TRBJ2-4, the V gene TRBV18; 11 nucleotides match TRBD1. V lost 4 bases and J lost 9; bases outside the gene matches: 5. CDR1 and CDR2 (germline): KGHSH, LQKENI. The CDR3 length is 14 residues. The CDR3 here is CASSHPGQGGIQYF. The CDR3 nucleotides read TGTGCCAGCTCACACCCGGGACAGGGGGGCATTCAGTACTTC.

The V call is TRBV27, the J call TRBJ2-5; a possible D gene is TRBD1 (5 bases). V dropped 5 bases and J dropped 1 base, with 17 bases sitting between them. From germline, CDR1 is MNHEY and CDR2 SMNVEV (reference sequence). The CDR3 is 16 residues long. The CDR3 sequence: CASSPRQFGLQETQYF. As DNA, the CDR3 is TGTGCCAGCAGTCCAAGACAGTTCGGGCTCCAAGAGACCCAGTACTTC.

The chain combines TRBV7-9 with TRBJ2-5; 7 nucleotides align to TRBD1. The CDR3 has 13 residues. Germline CDR1 reads SEHNR; CDR2 reads FQNEAQ (reference sequence). Unmatched junction bases numbered 6, after V lost 6 bases and J lost 5 bases. The CDR3 DNA sequence: TGTGCCAGCAGTCGGACAGGTGGGGAGACCCAGTACTTC. Amino acids: CASSRTGGETQYF.

This clone has just a few counts. The V and J genes are TRBV6-5 and TRBJ2-2; D ambiguous. Trimming took 6 bases from V and 1 from J, leaving 12 bases between them. CDR1 and CDR2 (germline): MNHEY, SVGAGI. This CDR3 is built from 15 residues. The CDR3 DNA follows: TGTGCCAGCAGGAAACTGGAAATGAACACCGGGGAGCTGTTTTTT. It yields the protein CASRKLEMNTGELFF.

CDR3 region: CASSLLGGTRLNEQFF. CDR3 sequence (DNA): TGTGCCAGCAGCCTCCTCGGCGGGACTAGACTAAATGAGCAGTTCTTC. The chain employs TRBV3-1 (or the pseudogene TRBV3-2) and TRBJ2-1; TRBD2 aligns across 8 bases. In germline, CDR1 is LGHDT, CDR2 YNNKEL (reference sequence). Germline trimming cut 4 bases from V and 7 bases from J; bases unmatched to any gene: 12. There are 16 residues in the CDR3.